This T cell receptor (beta chain) was documented in a study of T cells in tuberculosis. Background on the study: CD1B tetramers identified T cells specific for mycobacterial lipid GMM.

Notes on the study in general: GEM motif frequencies gave over 55% accuracy; the GMM repertoire gave almost 90%. Active tuberculosis alpha repertoires lay closer to GMM-specific TCRs than controls'. Shorter CDR3-alpha in active tuberculosis partly drove smaller distances.

Concerning this clone: Antigen unknown.

Clones were sequenced by immunoSEQ multiplex PCR, and TCRdb holds only the in-frame ones, with some missing. The sample lists 30,000 to 35,000 clones; roughly 90% were seen once. Trimming removed 2 bases from V and 0 bases from J, with 10 bases in between. The CDR3 is 14 residues long. The V gene's germline CDR1 is GTSNPN and CDR2 SVGIG (reference sequence). Material: PBMCs. The clonotype was recovered from a donor aged 10-30 years with latent tuberculosis or without tuberculosis infection. This chain connects TRBV30 to TRBJ1-1; the D gene is possibly TRBD1 (5 bases). CDR3 protein: CAWSIGALNTEAFF. DNA of the CDR3: TGTGCCTGGAGTATAGGGGCTTTGAACACTGAAGCTTTCTTT.